This T cell receptor (beta chain) originates from a study of control samples from healthy donors and cancer patients. This table comes from immunoSEQ multiplex PCR, and its TCRdb copy is limited to in-frame clones, with some not included. The data show roughly 130,000 clones, under 95% seen once. The CDR3 totals 14 residues. V lost 2 bases to trimming and J lost 6 bases; unmatched junction nucleotides: 7. The germline V gene has CDR1 SGDLS and CDR2 YYNGEE. This clone was counted a single time. The sequenced sample was blood. The clonotype was recovered from a young man in good health. This sequence joins TRBV9 and TRBJ1-1; 7 bases match TRBD1. The CDR3 spells CASSVGQGVAEAFF. CDR3 in DNA: TGTGCCAGCAGCGTGGGGCAGGGGGTCGCTGAAGCTTTCTTT.